The present entry profiles one TCR beta chain with its context. This sample is drawn from a study of blood T cell repertoires in COVID-19. Across the study: COVID-19 samples from acute and convalescent phases originated in the United States, Italy and Spain.

Trimming removed 3 bases from V and 5 bases from J; junction bases left unmatched: 11. The CDR3 extends over 16 amino acids. CDR1 is DFQATT, CDR2 SNEGSKA, per germline (reference sequence). Clones were sequenced by immunoSEQ multiplex PCR, and TCRdb holds only the in-frame ones, with some missing. The repertoire holds around 50,000 clones, around 86% seen once, with just under 25% in the top ten. The V call is TRBV20-1, the J call TRBJ1-5; TRBD1 matches at 9 bases. This clonotype was sampled from a woman of 80 years or more with acute or convalescent COVID-19. Material for sequencing was peripheral blood. The CDR3 is CSASSPTGGRDQPQHF. The CDR3 region has the DNA TGCAGTGCTAGTTCCCCCACAGGGGGCCGGGATCAGCCCCAGCATTTT.